The 19 T cell receptor beta chains reported below all come from one sample, sequenced in a study of cytomegalovirus exposure and HLA in healthy donors. The study ran its PCR with 60 Vbeta and 13 Jbeta primers. Sequencing used immunoSEQ multiplex PCR; TCRdb keeps in-frame clones, though not all of them. Its listing shows about 30,000 clones. The sample was PBMCs. The receptors here all came from a female donor in good health and CMV-seronegative.

The J gene is TRBJ1-5, the V gene TRBV4-3; no firm D call. This CDR3 has 16 amino acids. V shed 1 base and J shed 6 bases, with 16 bases lying between them. Per germline, CDR1 LGHNA and CDR2 YSLEER. CDR3 nucleotide sequence: TGCGCCAGCAGCCAAGTATACGGGGTTTTGGGTCAGCCCCAGCATTTT. The encoded protein is CASSQVYGVLGQPQHF.

The chain joins TRBV7-2 to TRBJ2-5, with 9 bases fitting TRBD2. Germline trimming cut 0 bases from V and 7 bases from J; bases unmatched to any gene: 9. The germline V gene has CDR1 SGHTA and CDR2 FQGNSA. The CDR3 runs to 16 residues. The CDR3 bases are TGTGCCAGCAGCTTAGCAACGCGGGGGGGCTTGGGGACCCAGTACTTC. As protein: CASSLATRGGLGTQYF.

This chain uses TRBV4-1 with TRBJ2-5, with D perhaps matching TRBD1 (5 bases). The V end lost 0 bases, the J end lost 2 bases, and 19 bases lay between the germline ends. Germline-derived CDR1 and CDR2 are MGHRA and YSYEKL. The CDR3 spans 18 residues. CDR3: CASSQEPFRQNLQETQYF. The DNA for the CDR3 is TGCGCCAGCAGCCAAGAACCCTTTAGACAGAATCTACAAGAGACCCAGTACTTC.

This chain connects TRBV20-1 to TRBJ1-1, with unresolved D. This CDR3 has 11 residues. Germline V gives CDR1 DFQATT, CDR2 SNEGSKA (reference sequence). V shed 3 bases and J shed 6 bases, with 8 bases lying between them. CDR3 nucleotides: TGCAGTGCTAGTCAGGCAGCTGAAGCTTTCTTT. Translated: CSASQAAEAFF.

This chain uses TRBV6-5 with TRBJ2-6, with 7 bases that match TRBD1. This CDR3 contains 15 residues. J was trimmed by 0 bases and V by 6 bases; bases with no gene match: 2. The germline gives CDR1 MNHEY, CDR2 SVGAGI. The CDR3 region is CASRSGGSGANVLTF. The CDR3 DNA is TGTGCCAGCAGGTCAGGGGGCTCTGGGGCCAACGTCCTGACTTTC.

V usage is TRBV28 and J usage is TRBJ1-2; 8 bases match TRBD1. The length of the CDR3 is 15 residues. V gave up 1 base and J gave up 2 bases; unmatched junction bases: 3. Germline CDR1 reads MDHEN; CDR2 reads SYDVKM. As DNA, the CDR3 is TGTGCCAGCAGTTTATTAAGGACAGGGAACTATGGCTACACCTTC. This translates into CASSLLRTGNYGYTF.

The gene calls are TRBV19 and TRBJ2-7; 7 bases match TRBD1. The CDR3 spans 14 residues. Trimming at V came to 7 bases and at J to 1 base, leaving 7 bases not matched to a gene. Germline loops: CDR1 LNHDA, CDR2 SQIVND (reference sequence). The CDR3 nucleotides are TGTGCCAGTACTACGACAGGGAATTCCTACGAGCAGTACTTC. Translation gives CASTTTGNSYEQYF. The whole variable domain, filled in from reference TRBV19 and TRBJ2-7, reads DGGITQSPKYLFRKEGQNVTLSCEQNLNHDAMYWYRQDPGQGLRLIYYSQIVNDFQKGDIAEGYSVSREKKESFPLTVTSAQKNPTAFYLCASTTTGNSYEQYFGPGTRLTVT.

V is TRBV9 and J is TRBJ2-2; weak D call: TRBD1 (7 bases). This CDR3 spans 15 amino acids. Germline-derived CDR1 and CDR2 are SGDLS and YYNGEE. Trimming took 6 bases from V and 4 from J, leaving 16 bases between them. The CDR3 is CASTGGTEPTGELFF. In DNA form, the CDR3 reads TGTGCCAGCACAGGGGGGACGGAGCCCACCGGGGAGCTGTTTTTT.

The chain recombines TRBV6-4 with TRBJ2-6; 9 positions match TRBD1. From germline, CDR1 is MRHNA and CDR2 SNTAGT. The CDR3 is 16 amino acids. With 2 bases clipped from V and 3 bases from J, the junction kept 2 bases outside the gene matches. Here the CDR3 reads CASSDLGQGGANVLTF. For the CDR3, the DNA is TGTGCCAGCAGTGACCTGGGACAGGGTGGGGCCAACGTCCTGACTTTC.

The chain combines TRBV4-1 with TRBJ2-1, with D uncertain. Per germline, CDR1 MGHRA and CDR2 YSYEKL. CDR3 length: 17 residues. Trimming pared 0 bases from V and 7 bases from J, leaving 19 bases between. CDR3 DNA: TGCGCCAGCAGCCAAGATGGAGCTTCGGCGTTTGTGAATGAGCAGTTCTTC. Amino acids: CASSQDGASAFVNEQFF.

The chain employs TRBV6-5 and TRBJ1-1; 11 bases are shared with TRBD1. This CDR3 is 15 amino acids long. Germline CDR1 and CDR2: MNHEY and SVGAGI. V shed 2 bases, J shed 5 bases, and the junction held 4 bases outside the gene matches. Here the CDR3 reads CASSYGDRGRTEAFF. CDR3 nucleotides: TGTGCCAGCAGTTACGGGGACAGGGGGAGAACTGAAGCTTTCTTT.

This chain connects TRBV9 to TRBJ2-5, with 14 bases aligning to TRBD2. CDR1 is SGDLS, CDR2 YYNGEE, per germline. V dropped 4 bases and J dropped 1; count of bases not matched to a gene: 6. The CDR3 runs to 17 residues. In DNA, the CDR3 is TGTGCCAGCAGCCCAGGGACTAGCGGGGGCCTCCAAGAGACCCAGTACTTC. Translated: CASSPGTSGGLQETQYF.

The chain is built from TRBV9 and TRBJ2-5, with 10 bases fitting TRBD2. CDR1 is SGDLS and CDR2 is YYNGEE in the germline V gene. This CDR3 spans 18 amino acids. V dropped 0 bases and J dropped 3; count of bases not matched to a gene: 11. CDR3 sequence (DNA): TGTGCCAGCAGCGTAGGGTGGGGTAGCGGGGGGACCAAAGAGACCCAGTACTTC. Its protein is CASSVGWGSGGTKETQYF.

The J gene is TRBJ1-1, the V gene TRBV7-9; 7 nucleotides agree with TRBD1. The CDR3 is made up of 13 amino acids. CDR1 and CDR2 from the germline V gene are SEHNR and FQNEAQ (reference sequence). The J segment lost 6 bases and the V segment lost 5 bases, leaving 6 bases of the junction unmatched. For the CDR3, the DNA is TGTGCCAGCAGCCCGTCCCAGGGGGCTGAAGCTTTCTTT. Translated, it gives CASSPSQGAEAFF.

The chain uses TRBV5-1 and TRBJ2-5, with D possibly being TRBD2 (6 bases). CDR1 and CDR2 (germline): SGHRS, YFSETQ. CDR3 size: 15 residues. V lost 2 bases and J lost 1, with 12 bases in between. The CDR3 nucleotides read TGCGCCAGCAGCTTCACCCCGACTAGCCAAGAGACCCAGTACTTC. Protein sequence: CASSFTPTSQETQYF.

The chain carries TRBV5-1 and TRBJ1-2; 9 nucleotides align to TRBD1. CDR3 length: 13 amino acids. The V gene's germline CDR1 is SGHRS and CDR2 YFSETQ. The V segment lost 4 bases and the J segment 8 bases; nucleotides outside the gene matches: 6. CDR3 amino acids: CASSDGTGIGYTF. Here the CDR3 DNA reads TGCGCCAGCAGCGACGGGACAGGGATCGGCTACACCTTC.

This chain links TRBV5-1 with TRBJ1-4; 8 bases align to TRBD1. Germline lookup yields CDR1 SGHRS and CDR2 YFSETQ. The CDR3 is made up of 15 amino acids. After removal of 4 bases from V and 6 bases from J, the junction contained 8 bases not matched to a gene. Here the CDR3 reads CASSLAGTGYEKLFF. The CDR3, as DNA: TGCGCCAGCAGCCTTGCGGGGACAGGATATGAAAAACTGTTTTTT.

The genes are TRBV6-1 and TRBJ1-1; TRBD1 matches at 10 bases. The CDR3 is made up of 13 amino acids. J lost 5 bases, V lost 8 bases, and 5 bases had no gene match. Germline values: CDR1 MNHNS, CDR2 SASEGT. As DNA, the CDR3 is TGTGCCAGCGGGGACAGGGGAAGGACTGAAGCTTTCTTT. This gives the protein CASGDRGRTEAFF.

V and J are TRBV7-3 and TRBJ1-2, with 7 bases identical to TRBD1. V shed 4 bases, J shed 8 bases, and the junction held 7 bases outside the gene matches. Per the germline V gene, CDR1 is SGHTA and CDR2 is FQGTGA. The CDR3 extends over 13 amino acids. The CDR3 reads CASSSGGYDGYTF. The CDR3 DNA follows: TGTGCCAGCAGCTCAGGGGGTTATGACGGCTACACCTTC.